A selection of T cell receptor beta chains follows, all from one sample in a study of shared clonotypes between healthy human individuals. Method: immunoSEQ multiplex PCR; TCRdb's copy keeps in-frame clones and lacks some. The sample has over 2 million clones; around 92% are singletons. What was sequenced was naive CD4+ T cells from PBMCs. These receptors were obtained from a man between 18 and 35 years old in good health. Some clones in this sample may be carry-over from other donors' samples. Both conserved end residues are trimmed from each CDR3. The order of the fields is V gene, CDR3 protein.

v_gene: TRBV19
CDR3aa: ASSRGVDYGYT

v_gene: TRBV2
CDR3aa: ASSELGSYNEQF

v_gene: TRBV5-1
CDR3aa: ASSLALGFAYEQY

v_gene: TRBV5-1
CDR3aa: ASSLGGGDGYEQY

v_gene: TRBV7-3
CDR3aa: ASSPDRGVYNEQF

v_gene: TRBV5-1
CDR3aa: ASSVTVNQPQH

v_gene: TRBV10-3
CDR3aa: AIGKGTRTGGLYEQY

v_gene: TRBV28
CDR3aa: ASRQRGGTELF

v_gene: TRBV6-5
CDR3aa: ASSRGLDYEQY

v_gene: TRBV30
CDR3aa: AWSEAYNEQF

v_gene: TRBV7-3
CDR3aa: ASSPNQGNTEAF

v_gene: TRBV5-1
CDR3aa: ASSSTGTAEETQY

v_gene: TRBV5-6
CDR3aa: ASSLYSGTGNQPQH

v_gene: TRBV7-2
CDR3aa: ASSFSGLNTEAF

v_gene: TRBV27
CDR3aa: ASSNGGVGEKLF

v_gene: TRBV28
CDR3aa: ASSLPGAANTGELF

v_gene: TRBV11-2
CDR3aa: ASRGTGFYGYT

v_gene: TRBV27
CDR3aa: ASSLSLRKAGELF

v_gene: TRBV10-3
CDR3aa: ATSDQLQETQY

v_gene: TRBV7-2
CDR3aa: ASSSDRPPSQY

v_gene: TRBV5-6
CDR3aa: ASSPGTGGFFREQY

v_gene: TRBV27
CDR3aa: ASRPGSPWSPGGADTQY

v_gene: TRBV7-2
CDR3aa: ASSFALAGGPIEQF

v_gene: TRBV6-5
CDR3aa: ASAIVVGAGEQY

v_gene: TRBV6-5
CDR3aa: ASTSDRAWEAF

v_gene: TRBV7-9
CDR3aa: ASSLAGGYNEQF

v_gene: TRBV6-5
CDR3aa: ASRLGTYSNQPQH

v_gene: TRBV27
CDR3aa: ASSLLSGPRTDTQY

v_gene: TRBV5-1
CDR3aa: ASSPGTGPYGYT